The 15 T cell receptor beta chains given below trace back to one sample, sequenced in a study of cytomegalovirus exposure and HLA in healthy donors. 13 Jbeta primers and 60 Vbeta primers were used for the PCR. Only in-frame clones appear in the TCRdb table, and some are missing; sequencing was by immunoSEQ multiplex PCR. Of under 200,000 clones listed, around 88% were seen once; the top ten hold 0.65% to 0.9%. The sequencing input was PBMCs. These receptors were taken from a woman in her thirties in good health and CMV-seronegative.

The chain recombines TRBV13 with TRBJ2-3; the D is unclear. V was clipped by 5 bases and J by 3 bases, with 6 bases between them. The CDR3 totals 12 residues. CDR1 and CDR2 from the germline V gene are PRHDT and FYEKMQ (reference sequence). CDR3 in DNA: TGTGCCAGCAGCCCTAAAACAGATACGCAGTATTTT. Its translation is CASSPKTDTQYF.

This clone was counted a few times. This chain uses TRBV15 with TRBJ1-5; no reliable D call. This CDR3 is built from 12 residues. Germline assignment: CDR1 LNHNV and CDR2 YYDKDF (reference sequence). V was pared by 2 bases and J by 5 bases, with 4 bases between. CDR3 sequence (DNA): TGTGCCACCAGCAGACCCGATCAGCCCCAGCATTTT. It is translated as CATSRPDQPQHF.

The chain is built from TRBV7-8 and TRBJ2-3; 11 bases line up with TRBD2. The CDR3 contains 17 residues. The germline V gene encodes CDR1 SGHVS and CDR2 FQNEAQ. V was clipped by 6 bases and J by 5 bases; unmatched bases: 13. The CDR3 nucleotides read TGTGCCAGCAGAGCTAGCGGGGGGACCTTTAGGGGAGATACGCAGTATTTT. Its translation is CASRASGGTFRGDTQYF.

V is TRBV4-3 and J is TRBJ1-2; 9 bases align to TRBD1. This CDR3 region has 16 residues. CDR1 LGHNA and CDR2 YSLEER come from the germline V gene. The trim removed 0 bases at V and 3 bases at J, leaving 5 bases unmatched. CDR3: CASSQENRDRDYGYTF. DNA for the CDR3: TGCGCCAGCAGCCAAGAGAATCGGGACAGGGACTATGGCTACACCTTC.

The chain combines TRBV7-6 with TRBJ2-3; D is possibly TRBD2 (5 bases). The germline V gene has CDR1 SGHVS and CDR2 FNYEAQ. V was cut by 2 bases and J by 2 bases, with 11 bases left in between. The CDR3 runs to 15 residues. The CDR3 loop is CASSLFERFTDTQYF. DNA of the CDR3: TGTGCCAGCAGCTTATTCGAGCGGTTCACAGATACGCAGTATTTT. Complete variable domain (other parts from reference TRBV7-6 and TRBJ2-3): GAGVSQSPRYKVTKRGQDVALRCDPISGHVSLYWYRQALGQGPEFLTYFNYEAQQDKSGLPNDRFSAERPEGSISTLTIQRTEQRDSAMYRCASSLFERFTDTQYFGPGTRLTVL.

This clone was counted a few times. The chain is built from TRBV6-5 and TRBJ1-1; 9 bases line up with TRBD1. V lost 0 bases, J lost 4 bases, and 3 bases stayed unmatched. The CDR3 has 15 amino acids. The germline CDR1 and CDR2 sequences are MNHEY and SVGAGI. The CDR3: CASSYSDRGTTEAFF. CDR3 in DNA: TGTGCCAGCAGTTACTCGGACAGGGGAACCACTGAAGCTTTCTTT.

The chain recombines TRBV30 with TRBJ2-1; 10 bases match TRBD2. Looked up from germline, CDR1 is GTSNPN and CDR2 is SVGIG (reference sequence). V trimming: 1 base; J trimming: 4 bases; junction bases outside the gene matches: 10. The CDR3 contains 17 residues. DNA of the CDR3: TGTGCCTGGAGTGGATCTGGTCTAGCGGGAGTTTACAATGAGCAGTTCTTC. Translation: CAWSGSGLAGVYNEQFF.

The rearrangement joins TRBV30 to TRBJ2-1, with 9 bases that match TRBD2. V shed 3 bases and J 5 bases; nucleotides not matched to a gene: 8. The CDR3 is 15 residues long. CDR1 GTSNPN and CDR2 SVGIG come from the germline V gene (reference sequence). The CDR3 loop is CAWRVSGRTDNEQFF. CDR3 in DNA: TGTGCCTGGAGGGTCAGCGGGAGGACCGACAATGAGCAGTTCTTC.

J is TRBJ2-3 and V is TRBV5-1, with 9 bases that match TRBD2. Trimming took 3 bases from V and 0 from J; bases not matched to a gene: 5. The germline V gene has CDR1 SGHRS and CDR2 YFSETQ. The CDR3 has 16 residues. CDR3 protein: CASSYRTSGSTDTQYF. CDR3 coding DNA: TGCGCCAGCAGCTACCGTACTAGCGGGAGCACAGATACGCAGTATTTT.

This clone was observed a single time. This chain joins TRBV6-4 and TRBJ1-6; weak D call: TRBD1 (6 bases). Per the germline V gene, CDR1 is MRHNA and CDR2 is SNTAGT. V was trimmed by 3 bases and J by 11 bases, leaving 14 bases between them. This CDR3 has 14 amino acids. The CDR3 bases are TGTGCCAGCAGTGAAGCACAGGGTGGGACACCCCTCCACTTT. It yields the protein CASSEAQGGTPLHF.

The chain has TRBV5-8 and TRBJ1-2, with TRBD1 identical over 12 bases. Germline CDR1 and CDR2: SGHTS and YDEGEE. The CDR3 runs 14 residues. With 4 bases clipped from V and 7 bases from J, the junction kept 5 bases outside the gene matches. The CDR3 reads CASSEGQGAGGYTF. The DNA for the CDR3 is TGTGCCAGCAGCGAGGGACAGGGGGCCGGTGGCTACACCTTC.

The chain has TRBV5-6 and TRBJ2-1, with 15 bases fitting TRBD2. The V and J ends lost 4 bases and 9 bases, in that order; junction bases with no gene match: 11. Germline V gives CDR1 SGHDT, CDR2 YYEEEE. The CDR3 runs 17 residues. CDR3 sequence: CASSLDGLAGGPGEQFF. Here the CDR3 DNA reads TGTGCCAGCAGCCTGGACGGACTAGCGGGAGGGCCGGGTGAGCAGTTCTTC.

V usage is TRBV29-1 and J usage is TRBJ2-1; D unclear. V was shortened by 7 bases and J by 4 bases, with 17 bases between the two germline ends. The CDR3 length is 14 residues. From germline, CDR1 is SQVTM and CDR2 ANQGSEA. CDR3 sequence reads: CSAPPSTRYNEQFF. In DNA form, the CDR3 reads TGCAGCGCTCCTCCCTCGACGAGGTACAATGAGCAGTTCTTC.

This chain uses TRBV7-9 with TRBJ2-5; a weak D match, TRBD2 (6 bases). The CDR3 totals 15 residues. V was pared by 1 base and J by 5 bases, with 14 bases between. CDR1 and CDR2 from the germline V gene are SEHNR and FQNEAQ (reference sequence). Here the CDR3 reads CASSLGDLPRETQYF. Here the CDR3 DNA reads TGTGCCAGCAGCTTAGGGGACTTACCTCGGGAGACCCAGTACTTC.

V usage is TRBV11-2 and J usage is TRBJ1-6, with no clear D. CDR3 length equals 13 residues. The germline V gene encodes CDR1 SGHAT and CDR2 FQNNGV. V lost 2 bases to trimming and J lost 5 bases, with 4 bases between them. The DNA of the CDR3 is TGTGCCAGCAGCTTAATCGATAATTCACCCCTCCACTTT. Amino acids: CASSLIDNSPLHF.